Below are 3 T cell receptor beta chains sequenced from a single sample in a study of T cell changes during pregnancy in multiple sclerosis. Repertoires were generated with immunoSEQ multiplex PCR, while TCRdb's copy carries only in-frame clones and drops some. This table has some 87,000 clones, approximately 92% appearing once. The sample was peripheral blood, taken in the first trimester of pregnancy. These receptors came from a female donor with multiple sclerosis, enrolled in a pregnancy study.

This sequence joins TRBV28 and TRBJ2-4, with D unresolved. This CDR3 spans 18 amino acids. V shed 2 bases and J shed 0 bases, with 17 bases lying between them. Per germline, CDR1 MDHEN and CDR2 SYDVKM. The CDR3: CASSLKVGQVLAKNIQYF. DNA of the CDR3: TGTGCCAGCAGTTTAAAGGTTGGGCAGGTTCTAGCCAAAAACATTCAGTACTTC.

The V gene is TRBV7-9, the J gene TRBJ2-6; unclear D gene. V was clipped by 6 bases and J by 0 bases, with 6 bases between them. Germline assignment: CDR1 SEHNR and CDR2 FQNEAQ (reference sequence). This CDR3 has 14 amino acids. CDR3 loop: CASSRSSGANVLTF. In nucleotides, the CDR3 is TGTGCCAGCAGTAGGAGCTCTGGGGCCAACGTCCTGACTTTC. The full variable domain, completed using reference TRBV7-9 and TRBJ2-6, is DTGVSQNPRHKITKRGQNVTFRCDPISEHNRLYWYRQTLGQGPEFLTYFQNEAQLEKSRLLSDRFSAERPKGSFSTLEIQRTEQGDSAMYLCASSRSSGANVLTFGAGSRLTVL.

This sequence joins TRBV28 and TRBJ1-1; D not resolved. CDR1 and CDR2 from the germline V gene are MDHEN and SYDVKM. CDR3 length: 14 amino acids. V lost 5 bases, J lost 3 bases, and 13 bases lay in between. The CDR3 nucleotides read TGTGCCAGCAGTCCACGAGCCGTGGACACTGAAGCTTTCTTT. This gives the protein CASSPRAVDTEAFF.